This TCR beta chain was identified during a study of blood T cell repertoires in COVID-19. TCRdb keeps only in-frame clones here, not all; method: immunoSEQ multiplex PCR. Among about 260,000 clones listed, 70% to 90% were seen once. V lost 8 bases, J lost 0 bases, and 10 bases lay in between. The CDR3 runs 13 residues. Germline CDR1 reads MNHEY; CDR2 reads SMNVEV (reference sequence). The chain links TRBV27 to TRBJ1-1; D gene uncertain. The sample comprised PBMCs or T cells enriched from blood (not recorded which). This clonotype was sampled from a woman in her thirties or forties with acute COVID-19. The CDR3 region is CASGSVMNTEAFF. CDR3 DNA sequence: TGTGCCAGCGGCTCCGTGATGAACACTGAAGCTTTCTTT.